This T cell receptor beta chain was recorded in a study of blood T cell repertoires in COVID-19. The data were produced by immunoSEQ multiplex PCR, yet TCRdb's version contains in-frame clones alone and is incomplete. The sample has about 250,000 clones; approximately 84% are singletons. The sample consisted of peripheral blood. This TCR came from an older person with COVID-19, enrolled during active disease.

This CDR3 reads CASYRDRGHNEQFF. The CDR3, as DNA: TGTGCCAGCTACCGGGACAGGGGGCATAATGAGCAGTTCTTC. The chain employs TRBV18 and TRBJ2-1; TRBD1 matches at 12 bases. The junction had 5 bases not matched to a gene; V was cut back by 7 bases and J by 7 bases. Germline CDR1 KGHSH, CDR2 LQKENI. This CDR3 region has 14 residues.